The 14 T cell receptor beta chains below all came from one sample that was sequenced in a study of T-cell reconstitution after alpha-beta-depleted transplantation in children. For TCRbeta, the library was prepared with unique molecular identifiers. TCRdb redid the calling of the PCR reads with MiXCR, one entry per CDR3 protein. The profile shows over 150,000 distinct CDR3 sequences, approximately 6.3% of them singletons. The specimen was PBMCs, collected before TCRalphabeta/CD19-depleted stem cell transplant. The receptors originated from a boy younger than 10 with acute lymphoblastic leukemia, due to receive a stem cell transplant.

This clonotype was counted ten times or more. DNA of the CDR3: TGTGCCAGCACCCTCCGGGACAGAGTTGAAGCTTTCTTT. Translation: CASTLRDRVEAFF. V gene TRBV28 combines with J gene TRBJ1-1; TRBD1 agrees at 7 bases. This CDR3 contains 13 residues. Germline CDR1 reads MDHEN; CDR2 reads SYDVKM. J lost 7 bases, V lost 7 bases, and 9 bases had no gene match.

This clonotype was counted many times. The V call is TRBV4-3, the J call TRBJ2-7, with 9 bases lining up with TRBD2. Germline values: CDR1 LGHNA, CDR2 YSLEER. V dropped 0 bases and J dropped 0; count of bases not matched to a gene: 6. This CDR3 contains 17 residues. The CDR3, as DNA: TGCGCCAGCAGCCAAGAACTAGCGGGTTCGGGCTCCTACGAGCAGTACTTC. This sequence encodes CASSQELAGSGSYEQYF.

This clonotype has a count of ten or more. The chain couples TRBV27 to TRBJ2-7, with D perhaps matching TRBD2 (6 bases). Per the germline V gene, CDR1 is MNHEY and CDR2 is SMNVEV (reference sequence). This CDR3 region has 19 residues. V lost 5 bases and J 1 base, leaving 27 bases between the germline ends. CDR3 sequence (DNA): TGTGCCAGCAGTCTCACGCGGGGAAGAAGGCAAGGGGAATCCTACGAGCAGTACTTC. Protein product: CASSLTRGRRQGESYEQYF.

In its sample, this clonotype was seen many times. The chain is built from TRBV20-1 and TRBJ1-4, with 8 bases lining up with TRBD1. CDR3 length: 17 amino acids. Germline CDR1 is DFQATT and CDR2 is SNEGSKA (reference sequence). Unmatched junction bases numbered 13, after V lost 3 bases and J lost 4 bases. DNA of the CDR3: TGCAGTGCTAGGGTTCCCTCCCAGGGGGCGGATAATGAAAAACTGTTTTTT. Translated: CSARVPSQGADNEKLFF.

Ten or more counts support this clonotype. This rearrangement joins TRBV9 to TRBJ2-3, with TRBD2 matching 8 bases. Trimming at V came to 4 bases and at J to 2 bases, leaving 6 bases not matched to a gene. Germline V gene lookup returns CDR1 SGDLS and CDR2 YYNGEE. The CDR3 covers 15 residues. CDR3 DNA: TGTGCCAGCAGCATTAGCGGGGACTTCACAGATACGCAGTATTTT. The encoded protein is CASSISGDFTDTQYF.

This clonotype was detected a few times. The chain recombines TRBV7-2 with TRBJ1-6; 7 bases agree with TRBD1. This CDR3 has 15 amino acids. V dropped 5 bases and J dropped 7; count of bases not matched to a gene: 8. CDR1 is SGHTA and CDR2 is FQGNSA in the germline V gene. CDR3 loop: CASSLRDSKNSPLHF. The CDR3 nucleotides read TGTGCCAGCAGCCTCCGGGACAGCAAAAATTCACCCCTCCACTTT.

This clonotype was counted many times. The rearrangement uses TRBV12-3 or TRBV12-4 and TRBJ2-5; 7 nucleotides align to TRBD1. The CDR3 is made up of 15 amino acids. Trimming at V came to 1 base and at J to 2 bases, leaving 4 bases not matched to a gene. The DNA of the CDR3 is TGTGCCAGCAGTTTAGTTGGGGGACAGCAAGAGACCCAGTACTTC. Amino acids: CASSLVGGQQETQYF.

The rearrangement joins TRBV5-1 to TRBJ2-5; D not certain. This CDR3 is built from 14 residues. Germline CDR1 and CDR2: SGHRS and YFSETQ. V was clipped by 0 bases and J by 0 bases, with 6 bases between them. The CDR3 sequence is CASSLGTNQETQYF. In DNA form, the CDR3 reads TGCGCCAGCAGCTTGGGGACCAACCAAGAGACCCAGTACTTC. Full variable domain (missing parts from reference TRBV5-1 and TRBJ2-5): KAGVTQTPRYLIKTRGQQVTLSCSPISGHRSVSWYQQTPGQGLQFLFEYFSETQRNKGNFPGRFSGRQFSNSRSEMNVSTLELGDSALYLCASSLGTNQETQYFGPGTRLLVL.

This rearrangement joins TRBV11-2 to TRBJ1-2; TRBD1 is a possible D gene (6 bases). This CDR3 contains 15 residues. CDR1 and CDR2 from the germline V gene are SGHAT and FQNNGV. V lost 1 base to trimming and J lost 1 base, with 10 bases between them. Here the CDR3 reads CASSLGGGNNYGYTF. The CDR3 region has the DNA TGTGCCAGCAGCTTAGGAGGGGGGAATAACTATGGCTACACCTTC.

This clonotype was recorded a few times. The chain recombines TRBV28 with TRBJ2-6, with TRBD2 identical over 8 bases. J lost 4 bases, V lost 7 bases, and 12 bases had no gene match. From germline, CDR1 is MDHEN and CDR2 SYDVKM. CDR3 length: 17 amino acids. This CDR3 is CASIRGGQWGGANVLTF. DNA of the CDR3: TGTGCCAGCATCCGGGGGGGCCAGTGGGGAGGGGCCAACGTCCTGACTTTC.

This clonotype was found a few times. The V gene is TRBV9, the J gene TRBJ2-5, with a weak D call TRBD2 (6 bases). CDR1 is SGDLS and CDR2 is YYNGEE in the germline V gene. CDR3 length: 16 amino acids. V was trimmed by 4 bases and J by 3 bases, leaving 19 bases between them. This chain's CDR3 is CASSRAPGGVKETQYF. The CDR3 region has the DNA TGTGCCAGCAGCCGGGCCCCGGGCGGGGTAAAAGAGACCCAGTACTTC.

This clonotype was seen a few times. The chain joins TRBV12-3 or TRBV12-4 to TRBJ1-5; D perhaps matches TRBD1 (5 bases). The CDR3 totals 16 residues. Trimming pared 2 bases from V and 0 bases from J, leaving 11 bases between. The CDR3 protein is CASSLSAGHSNQPQHF. In nucleotides, the CDR3 is TGTGCCAGCAGTTTATCCGCAGGGCATAGCAATCAGCCCCAGCATTTT.

Only a few counts were recorded for this clonotype. The chain combines TRBV19 with TRBJ2-5, with 7 bases aligning to TRBD2. The CDR3 runs 17 residues. Germline CDR1 reads LNHDA; CDR2 reads SQIVND (reference sequence). V was clipped by 1 base and J by 5 bases; unmatched bases: 13. The CDR3: CASSIGAGTTRMETQYF. The CDR3 DNA is TGTGCCAGTAGTATAGGGGCGGGGACTACGAGGATGGAGACCCAGTACTTC.

This clonotype was counted many times. The chain employs TRBV6-1 and TRBJ2-1; 7 bases match TRBD2. Germline lookup yields CDR1 MNHNS and CDR2 SASEGT. There are 15 residues in the CDR3. V trimming: 6 bases; J trimming: 6 bases; junction bases outside the gene matches: 11. The CDR3 spells CASSEKGLGSNEQFF. In DNA, the CDR3 is TGTGCCAGCAGCGAAAAAGGACTAGGTAGCAATGAGCAGTTCTTC.